These T cell receptor beta chains were read from a single sample in a study of T cell responses to AZD1222 COVID-19 vaccine. The data were produced by immunoSEQ multiplex PCR, yet TCRdb's version contains in-frame clones alone and is incomplete. Among under 150,000 clones listed, 88% were seen once. The starting material was peripheral blood, obtained on day 0 of MenACWY control vaccination. These receptors were taken from an adult in good health. The CDR3 runs from the conserved cysteine through the conserved F or W. The order of the fields is D gene, clone size, J gene, V gene, CDR3 DNA, CDR3 protein. A D gene is named only where the DNA matches it firmly. A row's size may be missing; if present it is once, few, many or a size class.

NA | NA | TRBJ2-1 | TRBV30 | TGTGCCTGGAGTGGGTTTTCTTTGGCCAATGAGCAGTTCTTC | CAWSGFSLANEQFF
TRBD1 | NA | TRBJ2-5 | TRBV28 | TGTGCCAGCAAACAGGGGGCCCGAGAGACCCAGTACTTC | CASKQGARETQYF
NA | NA | TRBJ1-2 | TRBV28 | TGTGCCGGGCGTCGGGGCGCTAACTATGGCTACACCTTC | CAGRRGANYGYTF
NA | NA | TRBJ1-5 | TRBV19 | TGTGCCAGTAGCTATCAGAAGGCGAGCAATCAGCCCCAGCATTTT | CASSYQKASNQPQHF
NA | once | TRBJ2-2 | TRBV4-1 | TGCGCCAGCAGCCAAGATCCCACCGGGGAGCTGTTTTTT | CASSQDPTGELFF
NA | NA | TRBJ1-6 | TRBV30 | TGTGCCTGGAGAGACGGCAATTCACCCCTCCACTTT | CAWRDGNSPLHF
NA | NA | TRBJ2-7 | TRBV10-3 | TGTGCCATCAGTGAGCCCGGGGAGGTTTCCTACGAGCAGTACTTC | CAISEPGEVSYEQYF
NA | NA | TRBJ2-2 | TRBV5-1 | TGCGCCAGCAGCCCGGAGGCTAGCGCGACCGGGGAGCTGTTTTTT | CASSPEASATGELFF
NA | NA | TRBJ1-1 | TRBV6-4 | TGTGCCAGCAGTGACGCTGAGGGTGAAGCTTTCTTT | CASSDAEGEAFF
NA | NA | TRBJ2-2 | TRBV27 | TGTGCCAGCAGTTTAATAGCCGGGGAGCTGTTTTTT | CASSLIAGELFF
NA | NA | TRBJ2-1 | TRBV7-7 | TGTGCCAGCAGCTCCAATAAGGATGAGCAGTTCTTC | CASSSNKDEQFF
TRBD1 | NA | TRBJ1-1 | TRBV2 | TGTGCCAGCCGACAGGGGGCGCGGAACACTGAAGCTTTCTTT | CASRQGARNTEAFF
NA | NA | TRBJ2-1 | TRBV19 | TGTGCCAGTAGCCCAAATTACAATGAGCAGTTCTTC | CASSPNYNEQFF
NA | NA | TRBJ1-1 | TRBV9 | TGTGCCAGCAGCCGTGGAGAACTGAACACTGAAGCTTTCTTT | CASSRGELNTEAFF
TRBD1 | NA | TRBJ1-2 | TRBV19 | TGTGCCAGTAGTTCCCGACAGGGGGCTGATGGCTACACCTTC | CASSSRQGADGYTF
TRBD1 | NA | TRBJ1-2 | TRBV4-1 | TGCGCCAGCAGCCAAGACTGGACAGGGGTCTTCTATGGCTACACCTTC | CASSQDWTGVFYGYTF
TRBD1 | NA | TRBJ1-5 | TRBV28 | TGTGCCAGCAGAGGGGACAGGGACCAGCCCCAGCATTTT | CASRGDRDQPQHF
NA | NA | TRBJ2-1 | TRBV9 | TGTGCCAGCAGCTCTGAGGCCCAGGGGCGGCGGCGCAATGAGCAGTTCTTC | CASSSEAQGRRRNEQFF
TRBD1 | NA | TRBJ2-7 | TRBV19 | TGTGCCAGTAGTAGAACAGGGGTGGACGAGCAGTACTTC | CASSRTGVDEQYF
NA | NA | TRBJ2-7 | TRBV5-1 | TGCGCCAGCAGCTTGGAACGGGATTGGTACGAGCAGTACTTC | CASSLERDWYEQYF
NA | NA | TRBJ1-5 | TRBV28 | TGTGCCAGCAACGGGGGCAATCAGCCCCAGCATTTT | CASNGGNQPQHF
TRBD1 | NA | TRBJ1-2 | TRBV29-1 | TGCAGCGTTAGACCAGCAGGGGGCGAAGATGGCTACACCTTC | CSVRPAGGEDGYTF
NA | NA | TRBJ1-1 | TRBV12-3/TRBV12-4 | TGTGCCAGCTCATGGGGGACTTTCACTGAAGCTTTCTTT | CASSWGTFTEAFF
NA | NA | TRBJ2-5 | TRBV25-1 | TGTGCCAGCAGGAGCCAGGGAATTTGGACCCAGTACTTC | CASRSQGIWTQYF
NA | NA | TRBJ1-3 | TRBV18 | TGTGCCAGCTCACCACAAGGTGTTACTGGAAACACCATATATTTT | CASSPQGVTGNTIYF
NA | NA | TRBJ1-3 | TRBV2 | TGTGCCAGCCTAGGGGCTGGAAACACCATATATTTT | CASLGAGNTIYF
NA | NA | TRBJ2-7 | TRBV7-9 | TGTGCCAGCAGCTTCGTGGGTTACGAGCAGTACTTC | CASSFVGYEQYF
NA | few | TRBJ2-3 | TRBV6-5 | TGTGCCAGCGTCCTGTTGCCAGAGGCAGATACGCAGTATTTT | CASVLLPEADTQYF
NA | NA | TRBJ1-2 | TRBV27 | TGTGCCAGCAGTGGACCGGACGGCTATGGCTACACCTTC | CASSGPDGYGYTF
NA | NA | TRBJ2-2 | TRBV5-1 | TGCGCCAGCAGCTTGGAGGGAGCTCCGGGGGAGCTGTTTTTT | CASSLEGAPGELFF
NA | NA | TRBJ1-3 | TRBV25-1 | TGTGCCAGCAGTGAGGACGGCAATGGAAACACCATATATTTT | CASSEDGNGNTIYF
NA | once | TRBJ1-2 | TRBV5-1 | TGCGCCAGCAGCTTGGCCGGCTTAAACTATGGCTACACCTTC | CASSLAGLNYGYTF
NA | NA | TRBJ2-7 | TRBV27 | TGTGCCAGCAGCGACACCCTGACCGTGACCTACGAGCAGTACTTC | CASSDTLTVTYEQYF
NA | NA | TRBJ2-7 | TRBV19 | TGTGCCAGTAGTATTGGGAAGAAGGTAGCGTCCGAGCAGTACTTC | CASSIGKKVASEQYF
TRBD1 | NA | TRBJ2-7 | TRBV4-1 | TGCGCCAGCAGCCAATTCAGACAGGGGAGGTACGAGCAGTACTTC | CASSQFRQGRYEQYF
NA | NA | TRBJ1-5 | TRBV2 | TGTGCCAGCAGTGTCCCCGGGGATCAGCCCCAGCATTTT | CASSVPGDQPQHF
NA | NA | TRBJ2-5 | TRBV6-5 | TGTGCCAGCAGTTATGGTCAGTCGAGCGACAGGGAGACCCAGTACTTC | CASSYGQSSDRETQYF
NA | NA | TRBJ2-5 | TRBV18 | TGTGCCAGCTCACCTACCTCTGGACGGTTGGGAGAGACCCAGTACTTC | CASSPTSGRLGETQYF
NA | NA | TRBJ2-1 | TRBV7-3 | TGTGCCAGCAGCTCTAACATGGACAGCTACAATGAGCAGTTCTTC | CASSSNMDSYNEQFF
NA | NA | TRBJ2-7 | TRBV28 | TGTGCCAGCAGTTATCTGGGGGTTGGCGACGAGCAGTACTTC | CASSYLGVGDEQYF
NA | NA | TRBJ2-7 | TRBV28 | TGTGCCAGCAGTTTACACGGGTCCTCCTACGAGCAGTACTTC | CASSLHGSSYEQYF
TRBD2 | NA | TRBJ2-1 | TRBV7-9 | TGTGCCAGCAGCTTATCGGGAGGTTCCGATGAGCAGTTCTTC | CASSLSGGSDEQFF
NA | NA | TRBJ1-3 | TRBV30 | TGTGCCTGGGACAGCCTCTCTGGAAACACCATATATTTT | CAWDSLSGNTIYF
TRBD2 | NA | TRBJ2-7 | TRBV28 | TGTGCCAGCAGTTCATATAGCGGGAGCGACGAGCAGTACTTC | CASSSYSGSDEQYF
NA | NA | TRBJ2-3 | TRBV7-6 | TGTGCCAGCAAGTCGGACACTTACACAGATACGCAGTATTTT | CASKSDTYTDTQYF
TRBD2 | once | TRBJ2-7 | TRBV27 | TGTGCCAGCAGTTTGCAGCTAGCGGGGGACGAGCAGTACTTC | CASSLQLAGDEQYF
NA | NA | TRBJ1-1 | TRBV19 | TGTGCCAGTAGTATGGCGCGGCGGGCTGAAGCTTTCTTT | CASSMARRAEAFF
NA | NA | TRBJ2-7 | TRBV24-1 | TGTGCCACTCCGGGACGAAACTACGAGCAGTACTTC | CATPGRNYEQYF
NA | NA | TRBJ2-7 | TRBV5-4 | TGTGCCAGCAGCAAGGATCTTTACGAGCAGTACTTC | CASSKDLYEQYF
NA | NA | TRBJ2-5 | TRBV5-1 | TGCGCCAGCAGCACCTACAGGGTCCAAGAGACCCAGTACTTC | CASSTYRVQETQYF
NA | NA | TRBJ1-5 | TRBV19 | TGTGCCAGTAGTACACAGGGTTTCTGGGATCAGCCCCAGCATTTT | CASSTQGFWDQPQHF
TRBD1 | NA | TRBJ2-7 | TRBV28 | TGTGCCAGCTCCCCAGGGGGCGAGCAGTACTTC | CASSPGGEQYF
NA | NA | TRBJ2-2 | TRBV28 | TGTGCCAGCAGTTTATATCGTCCCGGGGAGCTGTTTTTT | CASSLYRPGELFF
TRBD2 | NA | TRBJ2-2 | TRBV3-1/TRBV3-2 | TGTGCCAGCAGGCTAGCGGGAGGAGGATCCGGGGAGCTGTTTTTT | CASRLAGGGSGELFF
TRBD1 | NA | TRBJ1-2 | TRBV28 | TGTGCCAGCAGTCTCCTCGGGACAGGCGCCTATGGCTACACCTTC | CASSLLGTGAYGYTF
NA | NA | TRBJ1-2 | TRBV28 | TGTGCCAGCAGTTTTGGGAACAGGAACTATGGCTACACCTTC | CASSFGNRNYGYTF
NA | NA | TRBJ2-1 | TRBV19 | TGTGCCAGTAGGATGGGGCAGAACAATGAGCAGTTCTTC | CASRMGQNNEQFF